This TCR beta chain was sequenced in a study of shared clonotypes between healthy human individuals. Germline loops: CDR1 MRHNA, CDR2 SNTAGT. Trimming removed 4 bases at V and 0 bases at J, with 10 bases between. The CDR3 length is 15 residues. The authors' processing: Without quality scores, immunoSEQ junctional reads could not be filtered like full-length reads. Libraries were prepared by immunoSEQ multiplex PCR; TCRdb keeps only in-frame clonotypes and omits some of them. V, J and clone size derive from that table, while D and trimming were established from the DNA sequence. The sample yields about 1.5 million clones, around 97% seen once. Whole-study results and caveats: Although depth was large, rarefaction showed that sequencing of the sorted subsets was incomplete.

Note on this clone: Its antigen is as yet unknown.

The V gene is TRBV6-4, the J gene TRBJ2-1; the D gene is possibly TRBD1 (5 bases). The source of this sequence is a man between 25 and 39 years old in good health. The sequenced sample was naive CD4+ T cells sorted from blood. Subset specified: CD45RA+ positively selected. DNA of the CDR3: TGTGCCAGCAGTGCAGGGATGAGCTCCTACAATGAGCAGTTCTTC. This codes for CASSAGMSSYNEQFF.